Sequencing of this TCR beta chain was carried out in a study of T cell repertoires in cytomegalovirus infection. Overall study results and limits: The study found HLA-C-restricted CMV-specific TCR beta clonotypes dominating the ex vivo response. Carriers of CMV and the relevant HLA type were discriminated by public TCR beta frequency.

A note on this clonotype: Its specificity is not known.

Each CDR3 protein gets one entry after TCRdb re-called the reads with MiXCR. The sample records more than 400,000 distinct CDR3 sequences, around 27% being singletons. The TCR was taken from a human donor in good health (CMV status not recorded). Some clones in this sample may be carry-over from other donors' samples. Sequenced: PBMCs.

CDR3 in DNA: TGTGCCAGCAGCTTACAGGTTCGGGAAAAACTGTTTTTT. Residues: CASSLQVREKLFF. The chain joins TRBV7-6 to TRBJ1-4; D is uncertain. The CDR3 has 13 residues. Germline V gene data show CDR1 as SGHVS and CDR2 as FNYEAQ. V lost 2 bases to trimming and J lost 8 bases, with 9 bases between them.